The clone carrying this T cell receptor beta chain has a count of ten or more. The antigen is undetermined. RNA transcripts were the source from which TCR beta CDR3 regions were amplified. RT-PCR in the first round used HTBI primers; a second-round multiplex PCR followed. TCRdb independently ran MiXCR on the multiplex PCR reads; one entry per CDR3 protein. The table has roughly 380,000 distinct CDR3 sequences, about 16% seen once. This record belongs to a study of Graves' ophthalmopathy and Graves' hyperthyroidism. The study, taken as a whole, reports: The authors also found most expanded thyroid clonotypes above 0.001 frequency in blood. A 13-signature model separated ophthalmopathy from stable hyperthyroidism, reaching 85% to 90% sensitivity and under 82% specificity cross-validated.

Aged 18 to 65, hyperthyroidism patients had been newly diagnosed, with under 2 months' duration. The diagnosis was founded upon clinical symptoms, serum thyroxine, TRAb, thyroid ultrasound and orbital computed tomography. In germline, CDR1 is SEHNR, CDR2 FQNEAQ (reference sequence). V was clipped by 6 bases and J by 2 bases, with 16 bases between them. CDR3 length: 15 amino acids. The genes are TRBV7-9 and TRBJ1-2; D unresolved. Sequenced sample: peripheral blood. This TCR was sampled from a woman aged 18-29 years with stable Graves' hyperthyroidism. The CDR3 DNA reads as TGTGCCAGCAGTGAGTGGACGGACGAAAACTATGGCTACACCTTC. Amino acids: CASSEWTDENYGYTF.